These 27 T cell receptor beta chains came from one sample sequenced in a study of cytomegalovirus exposure and HLA in healthy donors. Primers included in the PCR were 60 Vbeta and 13 Jbeta primers. TCRdb's copy holds only in-frame clones and misses some; the assay was immunoSEQ multiplex PCR. Found here are about 97,000 clones, roughly 76% of them singletons; the top ten hold roughly 4%. Input material: PBMCs. All receptors derive from a man aged 40-49 years in good health and CMV-seronegative.

The CDR3 loop reads CASTSLETQYF. CDR3 nucleotide sequence: TGTGCCAGCACTAGCTTGGAGACCCAGTACTTC. V usage is TRBV2 and J usage is TRBJ2-5; possibly TRBD2 for D (5 bases). V was clipped by 7 bases and J by 5 bases, with 8 bases between them. Germline V gives CDR1 SNHLY, CDR2 FYNNEI. This CDR3 region has 11 residues. Full variable domain (remainder filled in from reference TRBV2 and TRBJ2-5): EPEVTQTPSHQVTQMGQEVILRCVPISNHLYFYWYRQILGQKVEFLVSFYNNEISEKSEIFDDQFSVERPDGSNFTLKIRSTKLEDSAMYFCASTSLETQYFGPGTRLLVL.

This clone was counted between two and nine times. One end of the junction does not line up with germline, which may come from a read error. This sample includes further DNA sequences coding for the same CDR3. The chain couples TRBV7-8 to TRBJ2-7; tentative D call: TRBD1 (6 bases). The germline V gene has CDR1 SGHVS and CDR2 FQNEAQ. The CDR3 contains 13 residues. This chain's CDR3 is CASSQGPAYEQYF. The CDR3 DNA reads as TGTGCTAGCAGCCAGGGGCCGGCATACGAGCAGTACTTC. Using reference TRBV7-8 and TRBJ2-7 for the parts outside the CDR3, the full variable domain is GAGVSQSPRYKVAKRGQDVALRCDPISGHVSLFWYQQALGQGPEFLTYFQNEAQLDKSGLPSDRFFAERPEGSVSTLKIQRTQQEDSAVYLCASSQGPAYEQYFGPGTRLTVT.

The J gene is TRBJ1-2, the V gene TRBV12-5; D is undetermined. CDR1 and CDR2 (germline): LGHNT, FRNRAP. The CDR3 runs 11 residues. V was clipped by 2 bases and J by 4 bases, with 2 bases between them. CDR3 coding DNA: TGTGCTAGTGGTTTGCTCTATGGCTACACCTTC. Translating gives CASGLLYGYTF.

The chain combines TRBV4-2 with TRBJ2-7; 7 nucleotides match TRBD1. Trimming removed 3 bases from V and 3 bases from J; junction bases left unmatched: 5. CDR1 is LGHNA and CDR2 is YNFKEQ in the germline V gene. This CDR3 contains 14 residues. The chain's CDR3 is CASSHRDRDYEQYF. CDR3 bases: TGTGCCAGCAGCCACCGGGACAGAGACTACGAGCAGTACTTC.

The CDR3 spells CASSQPGTDRYSNQPQHF. The CDR3 DNA is TGCGCCAGCAGTCAACCTGGGACAGACCGATATAGCAATCAGCCCCAGCATTTT. The chain employs TRBV23-1 and TRBJ1-5, with TRBD1 matching over 7 bases. TRBV23-1 falls under the ORF class, with uncertain function. The CDR3 sequence is 18 residues long. Unmatched junction bases numbered 10, after V lost 2 bases and J lost 0 bases.

This clone has more than one count but fewer than ten. This chain connects TRBV2 to TRBJ1-6, with TRBD1 as a possible D gene (6 bases). V lost 6 bases and J 19 bases, leaving 16 bases between the germline ends. CDR1 SNHLY and CDR2 FYNNEI come from the germline V gene. The CDR3 contains 11 residues. CDR3 amino acids: CASRQGLKIHF. CDR3 sequence (DNA): TGTGCCAGCAGACAGGGTCTTAAGATACACTTT.

This clone was observed once. This chain connects TRBV19 to TRBJ2-5, with TRBD2 as a possible D gene (6 bases). V lost 5 bases and J 1 base, leaving 14 bases between the germline ends. The CDR3 runs 15 residues. From germline, CDR1 is LNHDA and CDR2 SQIVND (reference sequence). The DNA of the CDR3 is TGTGCCAGTAGTCGACTTCCGGGGGTCCAAGAGACCCAGTACTTC. This translates into CASSRLPGVQETQYF.

The CDR3 nucleotides read TGTGCCAGCAGCGTAGGGGGGGGAACCAAAAACATTCAGTACTTC. This translates into CASSVGGGTKNIQYF. V gene TRBV6-1 combines with J gene TRBJ2-4; possible D gene TRBD2, 7 bases. Trimming removed 6 bases from V and 2 bases from J, with 14 bases in between. This CDR3 comprises 15 residues. The germline V gene has CDR1 MNHNS and CDR2 SASEGT.

The CDR3 sequence is CASARRGPTYEQYF. CDR3 nucleotides: TGTGCCAGCGCCAGGCGGGGGCCGACCTACGAGCAGTACTTC. V usage is TRBV28 and J usage is TRBJ2-7, with D possibly being TRBD2 (7 bases). The CDR3 spans 14 residues. From germline, CDR1 is MDHEN and CDR2 SYDVKM. Trimming pared 8 bases from V and 2 bases from J, leaving 16 bases between.

This chain uses TRBV11-2 with TRBJ2-5; TRBD2 matches at 7 bases. The CDR3 length is 14 residues. CDR1 is SGHAT and CDR2 is FQNNGV in the germline V gene. V trimming: 5 bases; J trimming: 5 bases; junction bases outside the gene matches: 8. This CDR3 is CASSPRAGDETQYF. The CDR3 region has the DNA TGTGCCAGCAGCCCTAGGGCGGGGGATGAGACCCAGTACTTC.

This clone was observed a single time. This sequence joins TRBV4-2 and TRBJ2-3; TRBD2 matches at 9 bases. J was trimmed by 5 bases and V by 4 bases; bases with no gene match: 13. The CDR3 extends over 17 amino acids. In germline, CDR1 is LGHNA, CDR2 YNFKEQ. CDR3 DNA: TGTGCCAGCAGCCTCGCTTTGCGGGGGGGCCGGGGAGATACGCAGTATTTT. This codes for CASSLALRGGRGDTQYF.

This clone was detected only once. The gene calls are TRBV4-2 and TRBJ1-1; a weak D match, TRBD1 (5 bases). Germline CDR1 is LGHNA and CDR2 is YNFKEQ. V lost 0 bases to trimming and J lost 4 bases, with 18 bases between them. There are 17 residues in the CDR3. The CDR3 is CASSQDLRGLGGTEAFF. The DNA of the CDR3 is TGTGCCAGCAGCCAAGATCTTAGGGGATTGGGGGGCACTGAAGCTTTCTTT.

The V gene is TRBV5-1, the J gene TRBJ1-1; D gene uncertain. CDR1 is SGHRS, CDR2 YFSETQ, per germline. CDR3 length equals 13 residues. Trimming left V 0 bases short and J 8 bases short, with 11 bases between. The chain's CDR3 is CASSLERELEAFF. The DNA for the CDR3 is TGCGCCAGCAGCTTGGAGCGGGAGCTGGAAGCTTTCTTT.

The chain joins TRBV7-2 to TRBJ2-3; 8 bases fit TRBD2. This CDR3 contains 15 residues. Looked up from germline, CDR1 is SGHTA and CDR2 is FQGNSA. V shed 3 bases and J 1 base; nucleotides not matched to a gene: 3. Here the CDR3 reads CASSFGGAGTDTQYF. Here the CDR3 DNA reads TGTGCCAGCAGCTTCGGGGGGGCCGGCACAGATACGCAGTATTTT. Full variable domain (missing parts from reference TRBV7-2 and TRBJ2-3): GAGVSQSPSNKVTEKGKDVELRCDPISGHTALYWYRQSLGQGLEFLIYFQGNSAPDKSGLPSDRFSAERTGGSVSTLTIQRTQQEDSAVYLCASSFGGAGTDTQYFGPGTRLTVL.

The rearrangement links TRBV4-1 to TRBJ2-3; TRBD2 aligns across 9 bases. Germline V gene lookup returns CDR1 MGHRA and CDR2 YSYEKL. This CDR3 region has 18 residues. V was pared by 0 bases and J by 3 bases, with 10 bases of the junction left unmatched. CDR3 in amino acids: CASSQDLASGVWTDTQYF. CDR3 DNA sequence: TGCGCCAGCAGCCAAGATTTAGCTAGCGGGGTGTGGACAGATACGCAGTATTTT.

The genes are TRBV30 and TRBJ2-1, with D unresolved. Trimming removed 0 bases from V and 10 bases from J, with 7 bases in between. This CDR3 comprises 11 residues. The germline CDR1 and CDR2 sequences are GTSNPN and SVGIG (reference sequence). This chain's CDR3 is CAWSVGGEQFF. The CDR3 nucleotides are TGTGCCTGGAGTGTAGGCGGCGAGCAGTTCTTC.

The rearrangement uses TRBV18 and TRBJ2-7; 10 bases are shared with TRBD1. The germline CDR1 and CDR2 sequences are KGHSH and LQKENI. V lost 4 bases and J lost 5; bases outside the gene matches: 5. The CDR3 contains 14 residues. DNA of the CDR3: TGTGCCAGCTCACAAAGACAGGGGGCCGACGAGCAGTACTTC. It yields the protein CASSQRQGADEQYF.

The chain combines TRBV10-2 with TRBJ2-3; 14 bases match TRBD2. Looked up from germline, CDR1 is WSHSY and CDR2 is SAAADI. The CDR3 loop spans 14 amino acids. V shed 9 bases, J shed 5 bases, and the junction held 4 bases outside the gene matches. CDR3 nucleotides: TGCGCCAGTAGACTAGCGGGGGGGCAAGATACGCAGTATTTT. Translating it yields CASRLAGGQDTQYF.

This clone was observed a handful of times. V and J are TRBV2 and TRBJ2-1; TRBD2 aligns across 11 bases. This CDR3 region has 14 residues. From germline, CDR1 is SNHLY and CDR2 FYNNEI. V trimming: 3 bases; J trimming: 7 bases; junction bases outside the gene matches: 2. The CDR3 region is CASSETSGVNEQFF. The DNA of the CDR3 is TGTGCCAGCAGTGAGACTAGCGGGGTGAATGAGCAGTTCTTC.

This sequence joins TRBV7-8 and TRBJ1-6; D gene uncertain. This CDR3 spans 11 amino acids. CDR1 is SGHVS and CDR2 is FQNEAQ in the germline V gene. V shed 2 bases and J shed 11 bases, with 4 bases lying between them. CDR3 sequence (DNA): TGTGCCAGCAGCTTAACTCCACCCCTCCACTTT. This translates into CASSLTPPLHF.

This clone was observed a handful of times. The chain is built from TRBV2 and TRBJ2-1, with TRBD2 as a possible D gene (6 bases). Germline V gives CDR1 SNHLY, CDR2 FYNNEI. V was pared by 5 bases and J by 8 bases, with 19 bases between. The CDR3 is made up of 15 amino acids. The CDR3 DNA is TGTGCCAGCAGTCAGTTCGGGACTCTTGGGGATGAGCAGTTCTTC. This translates into CASSQFGTLGDEQFF.

J is TRBJ2-4 and V is TRBV2; D is unclear. The length of the CDR3 is 12 residues. The V gene's germline CDR1 is SNHLY and CDR2 FYNNEI. V lost 7 bases and J lost 3, with 7 bases in between. Here the CDR3 reads CASTDNKNIQYF. CDR3 nucleotides: TGTGCCAGCACTGACAACAAAAACATTCAGTACTTC.

V gene TRBV18 combines with J gene TRBJ2-4; tentatively, D is TRBD2 (6 bases). CDR3 length: 16 residues. V gave up 6 bases and J gave up 3 bases, with 18 bases separating them. From germline, CDR1 is KGHSH and CDR2 LQKENI. CDR3 in DNA: TGTGCCAGCTCCCGGGGCGGGGACGGAGTCAAAAACATTCAGTACTTC. Protein sequence: CASSRGGDGVKNIQYF.

This chain uses TRBV29-1 with TRBJ2-2; 12 nucleotides line up with TRBD1. Germline trimming cut 6 bases from V and 13 bases from J; bases unmatched to any gene: 12. The CDR3 consists of 14 residues. The V gene's germline CDR1 is SQVTM and CDR2 ANQGSEA. The CDR3 nucleotides are TGCAGCGTGTCTCCGGGACAGGGGGCGCGGGGGCTGTTTTTT. Translated, it gives CSVSPGQGARGLFF.

This chain links TRBV4-2 with TRBJ2-7; unclear D gene. V was cut by 1 base and J by 4 bases, with 14 bases left in between. Germline V gene lookup returns CDR1 LGHNA and CDR2 YNFKEQ. CDR3 length: 15 residues. CDR3 in amino acids: CASSQVAAKTYEQYF. In nucleotides, the CDR3 is TGTGCCAGCAGCCAAGTCGCGGCTAAGACTTACGAGCAGTACTTC.

The DNA of the CDR3 is TGTGCCAGCAGCTTGGATGCGGGGCTAGGCTACACCTTC. Translation gives CASSLDAGLGYTF. The V call is TRBV5-4, the J call TRBJ1-2; possibly TRBD1 for D (5 bases). The germline gives CDR1 SGHNT, CDR2 YYREEE (reference sequence). V was trimmed by 0 bases and J by 8 bases, leaving 11 bases between them. This CDR3 has 13 amino acids.

The chain uses TRBV5-1 and TRBJ2-7; D may be TRBD2 (6 bases). The CDR3 has 14 amino acids. The germline V gene has CDR1 SGHRS and CDR2 YFSETQ. With 0 bases removed from V and 3 bases from J, the gap between germline ends came to 10 bases. The CDR3 loop is CASSLAMGGYEQYF. For the CDR3, the DNA is TGCGCCAGCAGCTTGGCTATGGGGGGCTACGAGCAGTACTTC.